This T cell receptor (beta chain) was recovered during a study of regulatory T cells in long-lasting Graves disease. Points from the study as a whole: TRBV28, TRBJ1-2 and TRBJ2-5 were favored in persistent disease. Between persistent patients, thousands of public clonotypes were shared, exceeding the approximately 990 shared between new patients.

CDR3-region Arm-PCR and iRepertoire HTBI primers produced the TCR beta libraries. From the multiplex PCR reads, TCRdb called clonotypes with MiXCR, one entry per CDR3 protein. The repertoire holds fewer than 600,000 distinct CDR3 sequences, with approximately 23% as singletons. Time point described: persistent/refractory GD, antithyroid drugs over 5 years with positive TRAb. The TCR library was made from RNA extracted from PBMCs. Graves' disease diagnoses used American Thyroid Association guidelines. The CDR3 contains 16 residues. V was shortened by 6 bases and J by 4 bases, with 20 bases between the two germline ends. The germline V gene encodes CDR1 SGHVS and CDR2 FNYEAQ. About this clonotype: Antigen specificity is unknown.

The TCR comes from a female donor with Graves disease. The gene calls are TRBV7-6 and TRBJ2-3; D is undetermined. This specimen consisted of peripheral blood mononuclear cells (PBMCs), obtained when the disease was refractory, from a patient treated with antithyroid drugs. The DNA for the CDR3 is TGTGCCAGCAGTCTACTGGCCTCCCAATCGGCAGATACGCAGTATTTT. This gives the protein CASSLLASQSADTQYF.